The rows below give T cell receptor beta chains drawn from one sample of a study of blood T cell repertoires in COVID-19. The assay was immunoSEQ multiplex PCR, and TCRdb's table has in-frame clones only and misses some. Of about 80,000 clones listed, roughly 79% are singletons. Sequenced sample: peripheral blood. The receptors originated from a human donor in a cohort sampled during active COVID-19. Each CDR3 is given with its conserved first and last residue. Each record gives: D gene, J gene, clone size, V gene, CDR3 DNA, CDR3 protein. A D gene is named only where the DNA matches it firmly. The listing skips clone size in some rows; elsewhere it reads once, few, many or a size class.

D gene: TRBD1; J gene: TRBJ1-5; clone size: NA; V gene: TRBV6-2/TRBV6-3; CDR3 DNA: TGTGCCAGCAGTTTCCCTCCGACAGGGTCCAGCAATCAGCCCCAGCATTTT; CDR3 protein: CASSFPPTGSSNQPQHF
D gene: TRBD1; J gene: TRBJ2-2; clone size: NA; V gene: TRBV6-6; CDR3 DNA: TGTGCCAGCAGATCGACAGGGTTGAACACCGGGGAGCTGTTTTTT; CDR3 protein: CASRSTGLNTGELFF
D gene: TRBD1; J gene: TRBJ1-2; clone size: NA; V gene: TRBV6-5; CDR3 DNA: TGTGCCAGCAACCCCGGGACAGTCTATGGCTACACCTTC; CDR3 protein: CASNPGTVYGYTF
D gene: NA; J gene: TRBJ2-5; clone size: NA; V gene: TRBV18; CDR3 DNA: TGTGCCAGCTCACGTGGGCCCCAAGAGACCCAGTACTTC; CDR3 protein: CASSRGPQETQYF
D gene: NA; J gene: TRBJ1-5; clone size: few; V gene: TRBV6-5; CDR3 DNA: TGTGCCAGCAGCCGAGGAGGGTCGGGTTTTCAGCCCCAGCATTTT; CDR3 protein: CASSRGGSGFQPQHF
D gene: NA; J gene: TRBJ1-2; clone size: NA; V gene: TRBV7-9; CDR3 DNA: TGTGCCAGCAGCTTAGACGGTAGGGGCGGCTACACCTTC; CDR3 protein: CASSLDGRGGYTF
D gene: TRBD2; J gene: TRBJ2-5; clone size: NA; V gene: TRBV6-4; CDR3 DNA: TGTGCCAGCAGTGATTCGGGGACTAGCGGGAGCCAAGAGACCCAGTACTTC; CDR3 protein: CASSDSGTSGSQETQYF
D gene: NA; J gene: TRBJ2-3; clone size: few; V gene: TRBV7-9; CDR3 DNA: TGTGCCAGCAGCTTTCACCGACTCAACTCAGATACGCAGTATTTT; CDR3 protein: CASSFHRLNSDTQYF
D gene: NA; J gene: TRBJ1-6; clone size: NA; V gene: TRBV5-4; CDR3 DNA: TGTGCCAGCAGCCCGGCAGGGAGAGCGGGGAATTCACCCCTCCACTTT; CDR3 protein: CASSPAGRAGNSPLHF
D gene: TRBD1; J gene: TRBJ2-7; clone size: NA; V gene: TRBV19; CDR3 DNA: TGTGCCAGTAGTAGCTACAGGGGGACTTACGAGCAGTACTTC; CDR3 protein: CASSSYRGTYEQYF
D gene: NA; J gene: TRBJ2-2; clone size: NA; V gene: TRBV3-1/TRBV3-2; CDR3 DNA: TGTGCCAGCAGCCAAGTAATCCACCGGTTACTAACGAACACCGGGGAGCTGTTTTTT; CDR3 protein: CASSQVIHRLLTNTGELFF
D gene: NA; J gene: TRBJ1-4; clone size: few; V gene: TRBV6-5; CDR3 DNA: TGTGCCAGCAGCCCCGACAGAGATTCTGAAAAACTGTTTTTT; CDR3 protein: CASSPDRDSEKLFF
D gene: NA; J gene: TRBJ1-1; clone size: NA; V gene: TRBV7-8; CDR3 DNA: TGTGCCAGCAGCCCAGCCGGGAGGACTGAAGCTTTCTTT; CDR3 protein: CASSPAGRTEAFF
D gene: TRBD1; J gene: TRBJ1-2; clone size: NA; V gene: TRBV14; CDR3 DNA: TGTGCCAGCAGCCATCCCCCTGCGGGACAGTGGAACTATGGCTACACCTTC; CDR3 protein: CASSHPPAGQWNYGYTF
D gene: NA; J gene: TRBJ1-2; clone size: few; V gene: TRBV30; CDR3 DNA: TGTGCCTGGAGTGAACGTTCCAGGGGCTACACCTTC; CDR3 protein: CAWSERSRGYTF
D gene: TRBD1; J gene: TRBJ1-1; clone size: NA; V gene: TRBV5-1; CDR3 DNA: TGCGCCAGCAGCCAGGGACAGGGGGCGGCTTTCACTGAAGCTTTCTTT; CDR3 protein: CASSQGQGAAFTEAFF
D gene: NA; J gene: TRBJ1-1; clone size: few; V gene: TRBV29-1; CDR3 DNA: TGCAGCGTCTGGGACGGGGGGGCTAACCGAGAAGCTTTCTTT; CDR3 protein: CSVWDGGANREAFF
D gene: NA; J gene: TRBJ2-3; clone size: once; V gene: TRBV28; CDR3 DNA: TGTGCCAGCAGAACCCCAGGTTCCCCCACAGATACGCAGTATTTT; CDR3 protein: CASRTPGSPTDTQYF
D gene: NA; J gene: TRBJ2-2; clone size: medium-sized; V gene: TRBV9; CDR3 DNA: TGTGCCAGCAGCTCGAGGGCCGGGGAGCTGTTTTTT; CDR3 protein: CASSSRAGELFF
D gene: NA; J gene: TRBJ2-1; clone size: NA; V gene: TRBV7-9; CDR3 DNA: TGTGCCAGCAGCTTAGTTGGTGGGGCCGCCTACAATGAGCAGTTCTTC; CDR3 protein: CASSLVGGAAYNEQFF
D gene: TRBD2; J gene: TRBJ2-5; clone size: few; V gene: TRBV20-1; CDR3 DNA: TGCAGTGCTAGTTCGGGGGAGGGCCAAGAGACCCAGTACTTC; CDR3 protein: CSASSGEGQETQYF
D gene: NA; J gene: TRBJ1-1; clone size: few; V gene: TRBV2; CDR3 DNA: TGTGCCATCCTATCAGGGCCAGGGCCGCGGGGGGGCACTGAAGCTTTCTTT; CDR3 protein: CAILSGPGPRGGTEAFF
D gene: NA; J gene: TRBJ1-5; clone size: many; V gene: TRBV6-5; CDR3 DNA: TGTGCCAGCACCTTACGGAGAGGGCAGCCCCAGCATTTT; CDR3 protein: CASTLRRGQPQHF
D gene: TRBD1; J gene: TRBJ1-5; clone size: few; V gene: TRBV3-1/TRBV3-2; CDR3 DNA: TGTGCCAGCAGCCAAGGACAGGGCTTGGAGCCCCAGCATTTT; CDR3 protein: CASSQGQGLEPQHF
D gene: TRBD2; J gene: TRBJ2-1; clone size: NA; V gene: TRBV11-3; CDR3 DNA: TGTGCCAGCAGCTTAGGCATCCAGCTAGCGGGAGGAGGTTATAATGAGCAGTTCTTC; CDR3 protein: CASSLGIQLAGGGYNEQFF
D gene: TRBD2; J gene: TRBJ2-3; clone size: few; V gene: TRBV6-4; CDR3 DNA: TGTGCCAGCAGTGAATTCCCCCCTGGGGCGGGGGGGCGAGATACGCAGTATTTT; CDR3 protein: CASSEFPPGAGGRDTQYF
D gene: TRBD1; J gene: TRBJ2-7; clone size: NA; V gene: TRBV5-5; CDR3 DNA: TGTGCCAGCACCTTGGACAGGGGTGGCCAGTACTTC; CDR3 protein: CASTLDRGGQYF
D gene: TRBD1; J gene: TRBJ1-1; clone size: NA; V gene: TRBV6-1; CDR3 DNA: TGTGCCAGCAGACCCGGACAGGGTAGGACTGAAGCTTTCTTT; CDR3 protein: CASRPGQGRTEAFF
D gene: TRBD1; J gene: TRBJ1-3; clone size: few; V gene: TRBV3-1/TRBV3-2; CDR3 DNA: TGTGCCAGCACCAAGGGGGACAGGGGAGACACCATATATTTT; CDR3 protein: CASTKGDRGDTIYF
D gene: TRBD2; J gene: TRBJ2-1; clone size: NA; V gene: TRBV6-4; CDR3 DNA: TGTGCCAGCAGTGAAGGGCTAGCGGGATACAATGAGCAGTTCTTC; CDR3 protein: CASSEGLAGYNEQFF
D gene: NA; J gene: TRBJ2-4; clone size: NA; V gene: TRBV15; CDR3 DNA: TGTGCCACCAGCAGAGATGAGCCGGGGTCGGCGAAAAACATTCAGTACTTC; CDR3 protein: CATSRDEPGSAKNIQYF
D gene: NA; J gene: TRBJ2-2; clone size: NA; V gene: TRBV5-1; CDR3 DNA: TGCGCCAGCAGCAACCAGGGGCCCTCGAACACCGGGGAGCTGTTTTTT; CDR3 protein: CASSNQGPSNTGELFF
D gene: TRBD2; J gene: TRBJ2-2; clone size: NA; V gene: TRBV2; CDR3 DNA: TGTGCCAGCACGGGACTAGCGGGGGACGCCGGGGAGCTGTTTTTT; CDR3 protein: CASTGLAGDAGELFF
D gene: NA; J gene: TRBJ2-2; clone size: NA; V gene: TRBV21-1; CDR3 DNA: TGTGCCAATTGGACACTAGCGGCGGGGGGGGACACCGGGGAGCTGTTTTTT; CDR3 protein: CANWTLAAGGDTGELFF
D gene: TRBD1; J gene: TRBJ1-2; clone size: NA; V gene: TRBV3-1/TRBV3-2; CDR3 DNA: TGTGCCAGCAGCCCTCGGGACAGGGAACGCGGCTACACCTTC; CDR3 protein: CASSPRDRERGYTF
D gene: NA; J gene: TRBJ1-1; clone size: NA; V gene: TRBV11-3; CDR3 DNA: TGTGCCAGCAGCCCCCAGGGCGAGAACACTGAAGCTTTCTTT; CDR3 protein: CASSPQGENTEAFF
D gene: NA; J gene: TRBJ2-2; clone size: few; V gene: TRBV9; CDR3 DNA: TGTGCCAGCACCCTTACTAGCTCCAGCGCGAACACCGGGGAGCTGTTTTTT; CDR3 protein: CASTLTSSSANTGELFF
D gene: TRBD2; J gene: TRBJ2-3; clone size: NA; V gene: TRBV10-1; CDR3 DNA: TGCGCCAGCAGTGAAGGCGGGAGGGCCCTGGATACGCAGTATTTT; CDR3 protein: CASSEGGRALDTQYF
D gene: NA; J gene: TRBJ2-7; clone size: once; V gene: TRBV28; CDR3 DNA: TGTGCCAGCAGTCCGGGATTTCGCTACGAGCAGTACTTC; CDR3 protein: CASSPGFRYEQYF
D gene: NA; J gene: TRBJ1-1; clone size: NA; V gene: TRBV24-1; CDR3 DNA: TGTGCCACCAGTGCCGCGGCCGTCCCGGGTCGCCCTGAAGCTTTCTTT; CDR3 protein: CATSAAAVPGRPEAFF
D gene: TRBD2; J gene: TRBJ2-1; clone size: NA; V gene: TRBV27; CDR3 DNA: TGTGCCAGCAGTTTAGCGGGAGGGCCTTCTGAGCAGTTCTTC; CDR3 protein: CASSLAGGPSEQFF
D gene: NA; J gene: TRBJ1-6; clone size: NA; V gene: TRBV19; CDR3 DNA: TGTGCCAGTAGTCGAGGACTCGCAGCTTATAATTCACCCCTCCACTTT; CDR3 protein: CASSRGLAAYNSPLHF